This is a list of T cell receptor beta chains from one sample in a study of T cells after yellow fever vaccination. MiXCR, run by TCRdb on the 5' RACE reads, gives a single entry per CDR3 protein. The sample yields roughly 500,000 distinct CDR3 sequences, 19% seen once. This specimen consisted of PBMCs, obtained 15 days after the yellow fever booster vaccination. These receptors were taken from a man aged 30 to 39 who received the YFV17D yellow fever vaccine. Both conserved end residues are part of each CDR3. Fields, in order: CDR3 length, D gene, clone size, V gene, J gene, CDR3 DNA, CDR3 protein. D genes are given only for firm matches. Size is omitted from some rows. Given values are once, few, many or a class for expanded clones.

17	NA	few	TRBV18	TRBJ2-4	TGTGCCAGCTCACCACCAGCCAGATACCTAGCCAAAAACATTCAGTACTTC	CASSPPARYLAKNIQYF
15	TRBD2	NA	TRBV6-5	TRBJ2-2	TGTGCCAGCAGTTATGGACTAGCGGTCACCGGGGAGCTGTTTTTT	CASSYGLAVTGELFF
12	NA	few	TRBV3-1	TRBJ1-2	TGTGCCAGCAGCCAAGCCTCAGGGCTCTACACCTTC	CASSQASGLYTF
12	TRBD2	once	TRBV20-1	TRBJ2-3	TGCAGTGCAATTACTAGCGTAGATACGCAGTATTTT	CSAITSVDTQYF
13	NA	few	TRBV18	TRBJ2-3	TGTGCCAGCTCACCACCTCTACTAGATACGCAGTATTTT	CASSPPLLDTQYF
16	TRBD1	NA	TRBV10-3	TRBJ1-1	TGTGCCATCAGTGAGGCGGCTAGGGGGCTGGTTGCTGAAGCTTTCTTT	CAISEAARGLVAEAFF
16	NA	NA	TRBV20-1	TRBJ2-1	TGCAGTGCTAGAAACCCCTATAGACAGGGAGGCAATGAGCAGTTCTTC	CSARNPYRQGGNEQFF
15	TRBD1	NA	TRBV18	TRBJ2-7	TGTGCCAGCTCACCACCGGGGACAGGGCTGCGCGAGCAGTACTTC	CASSPPGTGLREQYF
12	NA	few	TRBV25-1	TRBJ1-1	TGTGCCAGCAGCGCCTTAGGCACTGAAGCTTTCTTT	CASSALGTEAFF
12	NA	few	TRBV30	TRBJ2-7	TGTGCCTGGAGTACAGCAGCCTACGAGCAGTACTTC	CAWSTAAYEQYF
13	NA	few	TRBV4-1	TRBJ1-2	TGCGCCAGCAGCCAGGAATCTAACTATGGCTACACCTTC	CASSQESNYGYTF
16	TRBD1	NA	TRBV10-3	TRBJ1-1	TGTGCCATCAGTGGGGGGACAGGGGGCTCTGGCACTGAAGCTTTCTTT	CAISGGTGGSGTEAFF
15	TRBD2	few	TRBV28	TRBJ2-2	TGTGCCAGCAGGCCGCCCGGGACTAGTGACGGGGAGCTGTTTTTT	CASRPPGTSDGELFF
15	TRBD1	NA	TRBV12-3/TRBV12-4	TRBJ2-2	TGTGCCAGCAGTCGTAGGACAGGCCCCGGCGGGGAGCTGTTTTTT	CASSRRTGPGGELFF
17	TRBD2	few	TRBV5-1	TRBJ2-1	TGCGCCAGCAGCTTTTCCGGGACTAGCGGGAATTACAATGAGCAGTTCTTC	CASSFSGTSGNYNEQFF
15	NA	NA	TRBV11-2	TRBJ2-5	TGTGCCAGCAGCTTCCTCTGGGGGAGAATGGAGACCCAGTACTTC	CASSFLWGRMETQYF
15	TRBD1	NA	TRBV18	TRBJ1-1	TGTGCCAGCTCACCATTACAGGGGACGAGGATTGAAGCTTTCTTT	CASSPLQGTRIEAFF
15	TRBD2	NA	TRBV3-1	TRBJ2-2	TGTGCCAGCAGCCAAACTAGCGGGGTCACCGGGGAGCTGTTTTTT	CASSQTSGVTGELFF
14	TRBD2	NA	TRBV7-9	TRBJ2-1	TGTGCCAGTAATCTAGCGGGAAACTACAATGAGCAGTTCTTC	CASNLAGNYNEQFF
14	NA	few	TRBV25-1	TRBJ2-2	TGTGCCAGCAGTGAAGGAAGGGATTCCGGGGAGCTGTTTTTT	CASSEGRDSGELFF
13	NA	NA	TRBV28	TRBJ1-1	TGTGCCAGCAGACCGGGGCCCGCTGGTAGAGCTTTCTTT	CASRPGPAGRAFF
16	TRBD2	NA	TRBV5-1	TRBJ2-1	TGCGCCAGCAGCTTGTCGCTAGCGGGGCCCTACAATGAGCAGTTCTTC	CASSLSLAGPYNEQFF
12	NA	many	TRBV28	TRBJ1-6	TGTGCCAGCACCCCTCCAAGGGGACCCCTCCACTTT	CASTPPRGPLHF
13	NA	NA	TRBV28	TRBJ2-1	TGTGCCAGCAGAGCCCCAGGGAGTGGGGAGCAGTTCTTC	CASRAPGSGEQFF
14	TRBD1	few	TRBV27	TRBJ1-3	TGTGCCAGCAGACGGACAGGGGCTGGAAACACCATATATTTT	CASRRTGAGNTIYF
13	TRBD1	NA	TRBV29-1	TRBJ2-7	TGCAGCGTCAGAGGACAGGGGCGTTACGAGCAGTACTTC	CSVRGQGRYEQYF
16	NA	NA	TRBV19	TRBJ2-5	TGTGCCAGTAGCCTAGGGACTGGCCCGGGGAAAGAGACCCAGTACTTC	CASSLGTGPGKETQYF
14	NA	NA	TRBV4-2	TRBJ2-7	TGTGCCAGCAGCCAGGCTAGCGCCATCGACGAGCAGTACTTC	CASSQASAIDEQYF
13	NA	few	TRBV20-1	TRBJ2-7	TGCAGTGCTAGAGTTACTCCAATGGTCGAGCAGTACTTC	CSARVTPMVEQYF
16	NA	few	TRBV7-2	TRBJ2-2	TGTGCCAGCAGCCTTGTGGGAGCGAGAATCACCGGGGAGCTGTTTTTT	CASSLVGARITGELFF
14	NA	few	TRBV20-1	TRBJ1-4	TGCAGTGCCGAAACGGGTGCAACTAATGAAAAACTGTTTTTT	CSAETGATNEKLFF
11	NA	few	TRBV5-1	TRBJ2-7	TGCGCCAGCCGGGCGGGCTACGAGCAGTACTTC	CASRAGYEQYF
16	TRBD1	few	TRBV5-5	TRBJ2-7	TGTGCCAGCAGCTCCCCGGGACAGGGGGTATCCTACGAGCAGTACTTC	CASSSPGQGVSYEQYF
14	NA	NA	TRBV18	TRBJ1-3	TGTGCCAGCTCAAACCAGGGATCCGGAAACACCATATATTTT	CASSNQGSGNTIYF
16	TRBD1	NA	TRBV19	TRBJ2-7	TGTGCCAGTAGTGTTGTGCCGGGACAGGGTATCAACGAGCAGTACTTC	CASSVVPGQGINEQYF
13	NA	NA	TRBV10-3	TRBJ2-7	TGTGCCATCAGTCAAGACAAGGGGAACGAGCAGTACTTC	CAISQDKGNEQYF
14	TRBD2	many	TRBV30	TRBJ2-1	TGTGCCTGGAGTTCCACTAGCGGCTCCAATGAGCAGTTCTTC	CAWSSTSGSNEQFF
13	NA	NA	TRBV12-3/TRBV12-4	TRBJ2-5	TGTGCCACTTCAAGGGGGGGCTTTGAGACCCAGTACTTC	CATSRGGFETQYF
15	NA	NA	TRBV7-3	TRBJ1-1	TGTGCCAGCAGCTTACAGGGGACCTTGAACACTGAAGCTTTCTTT	CASSLQGTLNTEAFF
15	NA	NA	TRBV10-3	TRBJ2-6	TGTGCCATCAGCGATGGAGGGTCTGGGGCCAACGTCCTGACTTTC	CAISDGGSGANVLTF
17	TRBD2	few	TRBV7-2	TRBJ2-1	TGTGCCAGCAGCCGCTCCCCGGGACTAGGGTCCTACAATGAGCAGTTCTTC	CASSRSPGLGSYNEQFF
12	NA	NA	TRBV7-2	TRBJ2-3	TGTGCCAGCAGCCCGTTTCAGGATACGCAGTATTTT	CASSPFQDTQYF
14	NA	NA	TRBV5-1	TRBJ2-3	TGCGCCAGCAGCCCGGAACCCAGGGCAGATACGCAGTATTTT	CASSPEPRADTQYF
11	NA	NA	TRBV23-1	TRBJ1-5	TGCGCCAGCAGTAGGGACCAGCCCCAGCATTTT	CASSRDQPQHF
15	NA	NA	TRBV12-3/TRBV12-4	TRBJ2-5	TGTGCCAGCAGTTTGTTTTGGGGAACCCAAGAGACCCAGTACTTC	CASSLFWGTQETQYF
15	TRBD2	NA	TRBV7-8	TRBJ2-3	TGTGCCAGCAGCCGTTGGCTAGCGGACACAGATACGCAGTATTTT	CASSRWLADTDTQYF
14	TRBD2	few	TRBV9	TRBJ2-3	TGTGCCAGCAGCGCAAGCGGGAGGGCGGATACGCAGTATTTT	CASSASGRADTQYF
18	NA	few	TRBV15	TRBJ2-1	TGTGCCACCAGCAGAGATGTGGAGTGGGCTAGCAGTAACAATGAGCAGTTCTTC	CATSRDVEWASSNNEQFF
16	TRBD2	few	TRBV7-6	TRBJ2-5	TGTGCCAGCAGCTTTACTAGCGGGACCGGGGGGGAGACCCAGTACTTC	CASSFTSGTGGETQYF
15	NA	few	TRBV20-1	TRBJ1-1	TGCAGTGCTAGAGAGGGAACTGGGGGGGTTTCTGAAGCTTTCTTT	CSAREGTGGVSEAFF
14	TRBD1	few	TRBV29-1	TRBJ2-2	TGCAGCGCCAAGCCTTCGACAGGGTTCGGGGAGCTGTTTTTT	CSAKPSTGFGELFF
14	NA	few	TRBV7-9	TRBJ2-7	TGTGCCAGCAGCCCCTGGGACACAAACTACGAGCAGTACTTC	CASSPWDTNYEQYF
13	TRBD2	NA	TRBV20-1	TRBJ2-7	TGCAGTGCTGTGGGGACTAGCGGGAGAAAGCAGTACTTC	CSAVGTSGRKQYF
16	NA	NA	TRBV20-1	TRBJ2-7	TGCAGTGCTAAATCACTCGTTCGGCTTTCCGACTACGAGCAGTACTTC	CSAKSLVRLSDYEQYF
16	NA	many	TRBV20-1	TRBJ1-1	TGCAGTACGAGAGGTTTTTCGGAGGGACGGAACACTGAAGCTTTCTTT	CSTRGFSEGRNTEAFF
14	TRBD1	NA	TRBV5-1	TRBJ2-7	TGCGCCAGCAGTGGGACAGGGGTCTACTACGAGCAGTACTTC	CASSGTGVYYEQYF